This is a list of T cell receptor beta chains from one sample in a study of T cell responses to AZD1222 COVID-19 vaccine. Sequencing was performed with immunoSEQ multiplex PCR; in TCRdb, only in-frame clones are kept and a portion is missing. This table has approximately 99,000 clones, about nine tenths appearing once. The sequences come from peripheral blood, collected on day 0 of MenACWY control vaccination. The receptors here all came from an adult in good health. Each CDR3 is given with its conserved first and last residue.

TRBV7-3	TRBJ2-1	CASSPRRGDEQFF
TRBV5-1	TRBJ2-1	CASSLVGRASSYNEQFF
TRBV28	TRBJ2-7	CASSFGGQGSYEQYF
TRBV2	TRBJ2-2	CASVRWTGGANTGELFF
TRBV2	TRBJ1-2	CASSVARENYGYTF
TRBV27	TRBJ2-1	CASRTPSEGSGEQFF
TRBV5-1	TRBJ2-7	CASSYGISGEQYF
TRBV3-1/TRBV3-2	TRBJ2-5	CASSKTSGGRQETQYF
TRBV28	TRBJ1-1	CASSLGVYTEAFF
TRBV19	TRBJ1-2	CASSIGGGYTF
TRBV5-5	TRBJ1-2	CASSPRTGGFGYTF